This T cell receptor (beta chain) was sequenced for a study of PD-L1 blockade in urothelial cancer (dated by TCRdb to about 2017). Describing the broader study: All patients started therapy at some point between 2014 and 2016 and received atezolizumab 1,200 mg intravenously every 3 weeks. A median of about 150,000 T cells and 83,000 or so unique TCRs was obtained from blood samples, and a median clonality of around 0.08 was observed. About 90% of the roughly 30 patients were males with bladder-origin urothelial cancer, and about two thirds of the roughly 30 reported a prior smoking history. Durable clinical benefit was defined as progression-free survival longer than 6 months, and TCR features were also tested against progression-free and overall survival. Under 10 patients reached durable clinical benefit, while roughly 22 patients did not. Pretreatment tumor samples and matched peripheral blood, collected serially before and after atezolizumab treatment, underwent TCR sequencing. Twenty-nine patients had pretreatment blood TCR-seq, some 24 had at least one posttreatment blood collection, and some 24 had tumor TCR-seq. Blood samples were analyzed at 3 weeks after treatment start (second dose) and at 6 weeks after treatment start. An ECOG performance status of 0 or 1 was recorded for the patients, and 0 to 3 prior chemotherapy regimens had been received by the patients. The study was an exploratory multi-omic analysis of somatic, immune and clinical correlates of response to PD-L1 blockade with atezolizumab in urothelial cancer. In the same patients who had TCR sequencing, pretreatment tumors also underwent whole exome sequencing and RNA sequencing. The paper as a whole reports these results and caveats: A pretreatment peripheral blood TCR clonality below the median was linked to improved progression-free and overall survival. Among patients with durable benefit, tumor-associated TCR clones showed greater expansion in peripheral blood 3 weeks after treatment started (n ≈ 20, p = 0.022). Because of the small sample size (n of about 30) and the many exploratory analyses performed, the results are intended to be regarded as hypothesis-generating.

The time point label corresponds to: pretreatment peripheral blood. A total of approximately 27 patients with locally advanced or metastatic urothelial carcinoma, treated at Memorial Sloan Kettering on a trial protocol, made up the cohort. Peripheral blood mononuclear cells were collected from each patient pretreatment and during treatment, giving between 1 and 8 total time points per patient. The Qiagen DNeasy Blood extraction kit was used to purify genomic DNA from total PBMCs and from tumor samples. PBMCs were collected pretreatment and during treatment and were isolated and stored as previously described. Worth noting for this clone: This receptor's antigen is unknown. Base qualities are not at hand, and no much larger clone is one base apart.

Trimming takes 3 bases off V and 4 bases off J; junction bases not matched to a gene: 8. The CDR3 spans 16 residues, from the cysteine through the phenylalanine. Of all the DNA, just the CDR3 is kept, 48 bases in frame from base 1. CDR1 and CDR2 are read off the germline V gene as SGHTA and FQGNSA. Each PCR received spiked-in synthetic TCR analog templates so that absolute template abundance could be estimated from read counts. The immunoSEQ assay used bias-controlled V and J gene primers to amplify TCRbeta CDR3 regions from genomic DNA. Sequencing of rearranged TCRbeta segments was done at approximately 20X coverage. For the original study's pipeline: Clustering was used to correct sequencing errors, and CDR3s were annotated against IMGT so that V, D and J genes could be assigned. Only productive TCRbeta rearrangements were used in downstream analyses, excluding out-of-frame or stop-codon sequences. To compute clonality, Shannon entropy was normalized by the log of the number of unique productive sequences and then subtracted from one. Fisher's exact test with Benjamini-Hochberg correction, at a threshold of adjusted p below 0.01, was used to find clones that differed between time points or between blood and tumor. The clones in this table, taken by TCRdb from immuneACCESS, are in-frame only. Not every clone is retained; where verified, under half of the shortfall comes from an unresolved V gene, and the cause of the rest is unknown. The D gene and trimming were derived from the DNA, and the V and J assignments and clone size from that table. Within this sample are 85,000 to 100,000 clones, with roughly 87% of them counted one time only. The top ten hold 2% to 2.5% of the sample.

This TCR was recovered from a man aged 55 to 70 with urothelial cancer. Sequences were derived from PBMCs, sampled around atezolizumab (anti-PD-L1) treatment. Recombination connected TRBV7-2 to TRBJ2-1, with 8 middle bases fitting TRBD1. The CDR3: CASSFHRDRIYNEQFF. The nucleotide sequence is TGTGCCAGCAGCTTCCACCGGGACAGGATATACAATGAGCAGTTCTTC.